One and the same sample provided the 23 T cell receptor beta chains below, sequenced in a study of technical replicates of blood from a few donors (TCRdb year 2017). Library generation was performed with the immunoSEQ multiplex PCR assay. TCRdb carries this immuneACCESS record with in-frame sequences only. Its versions omit some clonotypes, under half of them owing to an unresolved V gene in the studies checked, with the rest unexplained. Recorded for this sample are some 80,000 clones; about 90% of them occurred a single time. Jointly, the top ten make up 0.27% of the sample. Sequences were obtained from T cells isolated from PBMCs. The receptor set was obtained from a human donor in good health.

To note about this clone: Distinct nucleotide sequences in the sample also encode this CDR3. V usage is TRBV7-9 and J usage is TRBJ2-7; no firm D call. The germline gives CDR1 SEHNR, CDR2 FQNEAQ (reference sequence). V lost 5 bases and J 3 bases, leaving 5 bases between the germline ends. This CDR3 spans 11 amino acids. The CDR3 here is CASSVSYEQYF. For the CDR3, the DNA is TGTGCCAGCAGCGTGAGCTACGAGCAGTACTTC.

V and J are TRBV5-1 and TRBJ2-5, with 10 bases matching TRBD1. CDR3 size: 15 residues. The germline V gene encodes CDR1 SGHRS and CDR2 YFSETQ. The trim removed 0 bases at V and 5 bases at J, leaving 4 bases unmatched. Here the CDR3 reads CASSLVGTGEETQYF. In DNA form, the CDR3 reads TGCGCCAGCAGCTTGGTGGGGACAGGGGAGGAGACCCAGTACTTC. The whole variable domain, filled in from reference TRBV5-1 and TRBJ2-5, reads KAGVTQTPRYLIKTRGQQVTLSCSPISGHRSVSWYQQTPGQGLQFLFEYFSETQRNKGNFPGRFSGRQFSNSRSEMNVSTLELGDSALYLCASSLVGTGEETQYFGPGTRLLVL.

V usage is TRBV19 and J usage is TRBJ1-6; D not resolved. Germline assignment: CDR1 LNHDA and CDR2 SQIVND (reference sequence). The CDR3 loop spans 13 amino acids. V lost 7 bases and J 13 bases, leaving 17 bases between the germline ends. The chain's CDR3 is CASTPSRGFPLHF. CDR3 in DNA: TGTGCCAGTACCCCATCTCGAGGGTTCCCCCTCCACTTT.

The sample holds one count of this clone. The rearrangement links TRBV29-1 to TRBJ2-1; 9 positions match TRBD2. CDR3 length: 16 amino acids. V shed 2 bases, J shed 6 bases, and the junction held 11 bases outside the gene matches. Germline lookup yields CDR1 SQVTM and CDR2 ANQGSEA. The CDR3 protein is CSVEWGLAGGSNEQFF. The CDR3 DNA is TGCAGCGTTGAATGGGGTTTGGCGGGAGGGTCCAATGAGCAGTTCTTC.

The V gene is TRBV28, the J gene TRBJ1-1; D is ambiguous. This CDR3 has 15 residues. V was clipped by 0 bases and J by 2 bases, with 10 bases between them. Germline assignment: CDR1 MDHEN and CDR2 SYDVKM. Here the CDR3 reads CASSLWEGRNTEAFF. Here the CDR3 DNA reads TGTGCCAGCAGTTTATGGGAGGGAAGAAACACTGAAGCTTTCTTT.

The gene calls are TRBV9 and TRBJ2-2, with 9 bases aligning to TRBD2. Germline CDR1 and CDR2: SGDLS and YYNGEE. V trimming: 4 bases; J trimming: 6 bases; junction bases outside the gene matches: 7. The CDR3 length is 15 residues. CDR3 region: CASSTGTSWAGELFF. CDR3 coding DNA: TGTGCCAGCAGCACAGGGACTAGCTGGGCCGGGGAGCTGTTTTTT. The entire variable domain, with the rest obtained from reference TRBV9 and TRBJ2-2, is as follows: DSGVTQTPKHLITATGQRVTLRCSPRSGDLSVYWYQQSLDQGLQFLIQYYNGEERAKGNILERFSAQQFPDLHSELNLSSLELGDSALYFCASSTGTSWAGELFFGEGSRLTVL.

CDR3 sequence reads: CASSSMTGGGNTIYF. The CDR3 region has the DNA TGCGCCAGCAGCTCAATGACAGGGGGCGGAAACACCATATATTTT. This chain uses TRBV5-1 with TRBJ1-3, with 10 bases fitting TRBD1. CDR3 length: 15 residues. The trim removed 3 bases at V and 4 bases at J, leaving 4 bases unmatched. CDR1 is SGHRS, CDR2 YFSETQ, per germline.

The genes are TRBV11-2 and TRBJ2-7; 7 bases fit TRBD2. The J segment lost 2 bases and the V segment lost 0 bases, leaving 4 bases of the junction unmatched. Germline values: CDR1 SGHAT, CDR2 FQNNGV. The CDR3 runs 15 residues. The CDR3 coding sequence is TGTGCCAGCAGCTTAGAGTCTAGCGGAGCCTACGAGCAGTACTTC. This codes for CASSLESSGAYEQYF.

The chain joins TRBV28 to TRBJ1-1; unclear D gene. Looked up from germline, CDR1 is MDHEN and CDR2 is SYDVKM. The CDR3 extends over 13 amino acids. Trimming removed 2 bases from V and 1 base from J, with 5 bases in between. CDR3 protein: CASSLIQNTEAFF. CDR3 nucleotides: TGTGCCAGCAGTTTAATTCAGAACACTGAAGCTTTCTTT.

This chain joins TRBV6-1 and TRBJ1-5, with D maybe TRBD1 (6 bases). V lost 1 base to trimming and J lost 7 bases, with 8 bases between them. Germline-derived CDR1 and CDR2 are MNHNS and SASEGT. The CDR3 consists of 13 residues. DNA for the CDR3: TGTGCCAGCAGTGAAGACAGGGCCCAGCCCCAGCATTTT. Protein product: CASSEDRAQPQHF.

The chain uses TRBV28 and TRBJ2-1; 10 bases are a match to TRBD1. After removal of 5 bases from V and 3 bases from J, the junction contained 13 bases not matched to a gene. Per the germline V gene, CDR1 is MDHEN and CDR2 is SYDVKM. The CDR3 has 18 amino acids. The CDR3 DNA follows: TGTGCCAGCAGTCCGAGTCCCGGGACAGGGGTGGTCTACAATGAGCAGTTCTTC. It codes for CASSPSPGTGVVYNEQFF.

The rearrangement links TRBV28 to TRBJ1-4; TRBD1 matches at 7 bases. The CDR3 runs 15 residues. V shed 5 bases and J 7 bases; nucleotides not matched to a gene: 10. Germline loops: CDR1 MDHEN, CDR2 SYDVKM. The CDR3 coding sequence is TGTGCCAGCAGTCTAGTACAGGGGAGAAGTGAAAAACTGTTTTTT. Amino acid sequence: CASSLVQGRSEKLFF.

The chain couples TRBV27 to TRBJ2-7; 14 positions match TRBD2. Germline-derived CDR1 and CDR2 are MNHEY and SMNVEV (reference sequence). The V segment lost 6 bases and the J segment 4 bases; nucleotides outside the gene matches: 11. This CDR3 is built from 17 residues. In nucleotides, the CDR3 is TGTGCCAGCAGAAGTTTGAGGACTAGCGGGGGGATATACGAGCAGTACTTC. Its protein is CASRSLRTSGGIYEQYF.

The V and J genes are TRBV15 and TRBJ1-2; TRBD1 matches 8 bases. V lost 3 bases, J lost 8 bases, and 14 bases stayed unmatched. Germline lookup yields CDR1 LNHNV and CDR2 YYDKDF (reference sequence). This CDR3 comprises 16 residues. The CDR3 DNA reads TGTGCCACCAGCAGCCCCTTGGACAGGGAGATCTTGGGCTACACCTTC. Protein product: CATSSPLDREILGYTF.

The chain employs TRBV12-2 and TRBJ1-5; TRBD1, as called in the table, went unchecked against the DNA. TRBV12-2 is listed as a pseudogene. The CDR3 spans 20 residues. CDR3 loop: CASRLTPGVIRARGNQPQHF. The CDR3 DNA is TGTGCAAGTCGCTTAACACCAGGGGTTATACGGGCCCGGGGCAATCAGCCCCAGCATTTT.

This clone was detected a few times. The rearrangement links TRBV29-1 to TRBJ1-1, with TRBD1 matching over 7 bases. The CDR3 contains 15 residues. Looked up from germline, CDR1 is SQVTM and CDR2 is ANQGSEA. Unmatched junction bases numbered 8, after V lost 1 base and J lost 3 bases. The CDR3 spells CSVEGDAGGDTEAFF. The DNA for the CDR3 is TGCAGCGTTGAAGGGGACGCAGGGGGAGACACTGAAGCTTTCTTT.

The V and J genes are TRBV6-5 and TRBJ1-5; 10 nucleotides agree with TRBD1. CDR1 is MNHEY and CDR2 is SVGAGI in the germline V gene. V was pared by 8 bases and J by 8 bases, with 9 bases of the junction left unmatched. The CDR3 contains 14 residues. The CDR3 here is CASRDRGFGEPQHF. The CDR3, as DNA: TGTGCCAGCCGGGACAGGGGTTTCGGGGAGCCCCAGCATTTT.

The V and J genes are TRBV2 and TRBJ1-5, with D possibly TRBD1 on 6 matching bases. The ends were cut back, 2 bases at V and 4 bases at J, with 12 bases in the middle. The CDR3 is 15 residues long. Germline CDR1 reads SNHLY; CDR2 reads FYNNEI. The CDR3 is CASSELTGSNQPQHF. The CDR3 DNA is TGTGCCAGCAGTGAACTTACAGGGTCAAATCAGCCCCAGCATTTT.

V usage is TRBV7-2 and J usage is TRBJ2-3; perhaps TRBD2 as D (5 bases). The V end was cut by 5 bases, the J end by 2 bases, with 20 bases between. CDR1 is SGHTA and CDR2 is FQGNSA in the germline V gene. This CDR3 comprises 17 residues. The CDR3 protein is CASSLSRDLTITDTQYF. CDR3 bases: TGTGCCAGCAGCCTGAGCCGGGATCTTACAATCACAGATACGCAGTATTTT. Together with reference TRBV7-2 and TRBJ2-3, the CDR3 gives the full variable domain: GAGVSQSPSNKVTEKGKDVELRCDPISGHTALYWYRQSLGQGLEFLIYFQGNSAPDKSGLPSDRFSAERTGGSVSTLTIQRTQQEDSAVYLCASSLSRDLTITDTQYFGPGTRLTVL.

The sample holds a few counts of this clone. The chain joins TRBV27 to TRBJ1-5; perhaps TRBD1 as D (6 bases). V dropped 5 bases and J dropped 0 bases, with 11 bases sitting between them. CDR1 MNHEY and CDR2 SMNVEV come from the germline V gene (reference sequence). This CDR3 comprises 15 residues. The CDR3 region has the DNA TGTGCCAGCAGTATCTCAGGGGATAGCAATCAGCCCCAGCATTTT. Its translation is CASSISGDSNQPQHF.

This sequence joins TRBV2 and TRBJ1-4; 10 bases are a match to TRBD1. V lost 5 bases and J lost 2; bases outside the gene matches: 5. The germline CDR1 and CDR2 sequences are SNHLY and FYNNEI. This CDR3 is 16 amino acids long. The chain's CDR3 is CASSRDRGQTNEKLFF. Written as DNA, the CDR3 is TGTGCCAGCAGTCGGGACAGGGGCCAGACTAATGAAAAACTGTTTTTT.

V and J are TRBV28 and TRBJ1-5; D call uncertain. The germline CDR1 and CDR2 sequences are MDHEN and SYDVKM. The V end lost 5 bases, the J end lost 6 bases, and 20 bases lay between the germline ends. The CDR3 has 16 residues. CDR3: CASSPFDLAQRQPQHF. CDR3 DNA sequence: TGTGCCAGCAGTCCCTTCGACCTTGCCCAGCGTCAGCCCCAGCATTTT.

The J gene is TRBJ1-6, the V gene TRBV5-8; no firm D call. V gave up 0 bases and J gave up 0 bases, with 7 bases separating them. The length of the CDR3 is 16 residues. The germline gives CDR1 SGHTS, CDR2 YDEGEE. The DNA for the CDR3 is TGTGCCAGCAGCTTGGCAAGTAGCTCCTATAATTCACCCCTCCACTTT. As protein: CASSLASSSYNSPLHF.